The T cell receptor beta chain under discussion was sequenced for a study of blood T cell repertoires in COVID-19. Across the study: Nucleic acid was either cDNA or gDNA, and it came from T cells, B-cell-depleted T cells, or PBMCs.

The method was immunoSEQ multiplex PCR; TCRdb's version includes in-frame clones alone and lacks a portion of them. Here the sample spans roughly 100,000 clones, around nine tenths being singletons. V was cut by 6 bases and J by 2 bases, with 9 bases left in between. The CDR3 sequence is 13 residues long. Per the germline V gene, CDR1 is LGHNT and CDR2 is FRNRAP. Sequenced: peripheral blood. The chain has TRBV12-5 and TRBJ2-3, with D possibly being TRBD2 (5 bases). The TCR sequence derives from a man between 45 and 60 years old with active or convalescent COVID-19. CDR3 amino acids: CASGSDSTDTQYF. The DNA of the CDR3 is TGTGCTAGTGGCTCGGACTCCACAGATACGCAGTATTTT.